This TCR beta chain was sequenced during a study of identical twins. This clonotype was seen ten or more times. The target antigen is unknown. V was shortened by 6 bases and J by 6 bases, with 8 bases between the two germline ends. The CDR3 spans 11 residues. Points from the study as a whole: Shared out-of-frame alpha sequences (those common to twins) showed excess low generation probability.

TCRdb redid the calling of the 5' RACE reads with MiXCR, one entry per CDR3 protein. The data show some 1,600,000 distinct CDR3 sequences, less than 35% seen once. The sequenced sample was cord blood. The chain joins TRBV12-3 or TRBV12-4 to TRBJ2-5; D is unresolved. The clonotype comes from a newborn girl in good health. CDR3 amino acids: CASSLRKTQYF. The CDR3 DNA sequence: TGTGCCAGCAGCCTGCGAAAGACCCAGTACTTC.